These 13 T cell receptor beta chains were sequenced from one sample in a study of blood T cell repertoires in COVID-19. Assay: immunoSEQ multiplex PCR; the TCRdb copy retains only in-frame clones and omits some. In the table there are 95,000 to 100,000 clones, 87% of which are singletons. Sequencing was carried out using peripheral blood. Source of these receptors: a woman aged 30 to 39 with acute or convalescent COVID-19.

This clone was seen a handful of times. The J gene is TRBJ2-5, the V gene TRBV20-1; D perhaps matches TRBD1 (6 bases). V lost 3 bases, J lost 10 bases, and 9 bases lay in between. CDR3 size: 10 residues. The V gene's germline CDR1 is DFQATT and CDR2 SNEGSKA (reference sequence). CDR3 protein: CSASMGHQYF. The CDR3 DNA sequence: TGCAGTGCTAGTATGGGACACCAGTACTTC.

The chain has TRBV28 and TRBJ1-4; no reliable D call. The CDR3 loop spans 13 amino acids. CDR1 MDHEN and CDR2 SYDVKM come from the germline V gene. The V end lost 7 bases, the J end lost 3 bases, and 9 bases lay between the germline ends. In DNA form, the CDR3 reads TGTGCCAGCAAAGGGAGGTCTAATGAAAAACTGTTTTTT. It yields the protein CASKGRSNEKLFF.

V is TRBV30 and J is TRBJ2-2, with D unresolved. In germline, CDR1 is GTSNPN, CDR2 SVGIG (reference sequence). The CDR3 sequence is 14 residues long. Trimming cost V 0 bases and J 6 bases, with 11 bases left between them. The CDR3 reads CAWSVNLAAGELFF. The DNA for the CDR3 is TGTGCCTGGAGTGTTAACTTAGCCGCCGGGGAGCTGTTTTTT.

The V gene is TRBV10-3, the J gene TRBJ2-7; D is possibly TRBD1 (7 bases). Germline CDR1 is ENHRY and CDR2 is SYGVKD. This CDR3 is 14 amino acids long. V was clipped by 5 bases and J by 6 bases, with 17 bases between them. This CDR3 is CAISSRGDSGEQYF. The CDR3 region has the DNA TGTGCCATCAGTTCGAGGGGGGACAGTGGCGAGCAGTACTTC.

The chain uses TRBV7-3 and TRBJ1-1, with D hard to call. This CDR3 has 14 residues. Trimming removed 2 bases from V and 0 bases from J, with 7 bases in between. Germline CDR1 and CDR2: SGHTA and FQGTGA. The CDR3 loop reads CASSLGNMNTEAFF. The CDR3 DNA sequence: TGTGCCAGCAGCTTAGGCAACATGAACACTGAAGCTTTCTTT. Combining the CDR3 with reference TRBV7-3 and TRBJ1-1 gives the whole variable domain GAGVSQTPSNKVTEKGKYVELRCDPISGHTALYWYRQSLGQGPEFLIYFQGTGAADDSGLPNDRFFAVRPEGSVSTLKIQRTERGDSAVYLCASSLGNMNTEAFFGQGTRLTVV.

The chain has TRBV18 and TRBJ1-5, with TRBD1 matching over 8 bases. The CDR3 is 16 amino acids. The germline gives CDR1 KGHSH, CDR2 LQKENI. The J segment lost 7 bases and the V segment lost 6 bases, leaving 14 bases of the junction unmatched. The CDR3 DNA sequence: TGTGCCAGCTCTATCGTGGGAGGACAGGGACAGCAGCCCCAGCATTTT. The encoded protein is CASSIVGGQGQQPQHF.

The CDR3 here is CASSVRTSGDGYTF. The CDR3 DNA reads TGTGCCAGCAGCGTCAGGACAAGTGGGGATGGCTACACCTTC. The chain carries TRBV9 and TRBJ1-2, with D perhaps matching TRBD1 (5 bases). Germline V CDR1 and CDR2: SGDLS, YYNGEE. CDR3 size: 14 residues. The V and J ends lost 2 bases and 6 bases respectively, with 14 bases between them.

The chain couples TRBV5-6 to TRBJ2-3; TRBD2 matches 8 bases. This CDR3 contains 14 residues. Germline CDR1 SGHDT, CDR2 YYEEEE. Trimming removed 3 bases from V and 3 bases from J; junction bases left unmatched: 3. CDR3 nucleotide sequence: TGTGCCAGCAGCTATCCTAGCGGGACAGATACGCAGTATTTT. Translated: CASSYPSGTDTQYF.

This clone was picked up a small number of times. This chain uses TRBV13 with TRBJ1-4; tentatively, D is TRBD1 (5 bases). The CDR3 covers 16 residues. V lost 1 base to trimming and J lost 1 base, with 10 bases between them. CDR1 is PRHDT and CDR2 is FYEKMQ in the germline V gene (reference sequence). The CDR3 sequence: CASSLEGIGTNEKLFF. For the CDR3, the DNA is TGTGCCAGCAGCTTAGAGGGGATCGGAACTAATGAAAAACTGTTTTTT.

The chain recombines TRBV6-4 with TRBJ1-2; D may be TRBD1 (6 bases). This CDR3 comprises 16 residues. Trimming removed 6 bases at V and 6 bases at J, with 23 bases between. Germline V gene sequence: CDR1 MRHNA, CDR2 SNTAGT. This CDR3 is CASSPSEQGFMNGYTF. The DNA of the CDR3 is TGTGCCAGCAGCCCCTCCGAACAGGGTTTCATGAATGGCTACACCTTC.

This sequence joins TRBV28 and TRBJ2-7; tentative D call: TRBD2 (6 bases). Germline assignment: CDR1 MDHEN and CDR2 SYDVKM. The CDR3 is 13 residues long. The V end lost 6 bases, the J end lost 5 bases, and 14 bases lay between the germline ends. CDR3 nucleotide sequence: TGTGCCAGCAGCCACTCGCTAGCGAACGAGCAGTACTTC. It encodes CASSHSLANEQYF.

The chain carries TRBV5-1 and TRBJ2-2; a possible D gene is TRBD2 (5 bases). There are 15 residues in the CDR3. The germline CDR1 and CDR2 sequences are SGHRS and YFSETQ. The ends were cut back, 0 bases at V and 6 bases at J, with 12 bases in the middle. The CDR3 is CASSLVEGRAGELFF. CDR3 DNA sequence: TGCGCCAGCAGCTTGGTCGAAGGGCGGGCCGGGGAGCTGTTTTTT.

The CDR3, as DNA: TGCGCCAGCAGCGTCACCGGGACTAACTATGGCTACACCTTC. Protein sequence: CASSVTGTNYGYTF. The V call is TRBV4-1, the J call TRBJ1-2, with D hard to call. CDR1 is MGHRA, CDR2 YSYEKL, per germline. The V end was cut by 5 bases, the J end by 0 bases, with 10 bases between. The CDR3 is 14 residues long.